This T cell receptor (beta chain) was found in a study of cytomegalovirus exposure and HLA in healthy donors. Concerning this clone: Its antigen is still unknown.

Germline V gives CDR1 SGHRS, CDR2 YFSETQ. The ends lost 7 bases at V and 4 bases at J; junction bases unmatched: 9. CDR3 length: 14 amino acids. Amplification used 60 Vbeta primers and 13 Jbeta primers. The table came from immunoSEQ multiplex PCR; TCRdb's copy has only in-frame clones and leaves some out. The repertoire holds tens of thousands of clones, with 75% as singletons. General study points: A link between a missense DCLRE1C variant and TCR beta V- and J-gene trimming emerged from a later analysis. Information on immune exposure was restricted to one variable (CMV serostatus).

The genes are TRBV5-1 and TRBJ1-2; TRBD1 matches at 8 bases. Sequencing input: PBMCs. This TCR was sampled from a woman in her twenties or thirties in good health and CMV-seropositive. The CDR3 DNA follows: TGCGCCAGCCGACCGGACAGGGCTGGCTATGGCTACACCTTC. This codes for CASRPDRAGYGYTF.